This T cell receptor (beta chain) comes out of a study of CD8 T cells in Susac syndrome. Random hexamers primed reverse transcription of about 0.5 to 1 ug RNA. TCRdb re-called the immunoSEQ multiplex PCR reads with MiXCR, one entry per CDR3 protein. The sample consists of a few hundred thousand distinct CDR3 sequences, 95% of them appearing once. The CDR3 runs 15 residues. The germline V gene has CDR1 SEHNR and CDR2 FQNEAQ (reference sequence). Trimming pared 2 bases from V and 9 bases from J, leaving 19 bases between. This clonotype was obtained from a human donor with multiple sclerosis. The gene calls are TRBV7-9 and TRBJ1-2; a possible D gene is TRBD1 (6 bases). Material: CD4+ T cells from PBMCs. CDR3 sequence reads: CASSLTLGDTDRYTF. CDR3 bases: TGTGCCAGCAGCTTAACTCTTGGGGACACCGACCGCTACACCTTC.